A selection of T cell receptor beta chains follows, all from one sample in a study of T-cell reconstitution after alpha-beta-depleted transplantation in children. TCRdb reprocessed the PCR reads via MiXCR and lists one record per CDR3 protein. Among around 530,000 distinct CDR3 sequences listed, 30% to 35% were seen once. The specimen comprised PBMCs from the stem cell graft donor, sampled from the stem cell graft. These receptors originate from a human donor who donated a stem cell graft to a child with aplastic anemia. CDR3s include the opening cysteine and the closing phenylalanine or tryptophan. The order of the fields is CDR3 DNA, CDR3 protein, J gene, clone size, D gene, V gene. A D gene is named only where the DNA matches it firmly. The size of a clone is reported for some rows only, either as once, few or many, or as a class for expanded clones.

cdr3_nt: TGTGCCAGCTGGACCGGGACAGGGGCTAATGGCTACACCTTC
cdr3_aa: CASWTGTGANGYTF
j_call: TRBJ1-2
clone_size: NA
d_call: TRBD1
v_call: TRBV18

cdr3_nt: TGTGCCTGGAGTGCCGGGACGACGGGCTACACCTTC
cdr3_aa: CAWSAGTTGYTF
j_call: TRBJ1-2
clone_size: NA
d_call: NA
v_call: TRBV30

cdr3_nt: TGTGCCAGCAGCCCCACCGTTATCTCAGTGGAATTT
cdr3_aa: CASSPTVISVEF
j_call: TRBJ1-1
clone_size: NA
d_call: NA
v_call: TRBV11-2

cdr3_nt: TGTGCCAGCAGCCAAGAGTCAGGAGGCTCCTACAATGAGCAGTTCTTC
cdr3_aa: CASSQESGGSYNEQFF
j_call: TRBJ2-1
clone_size: NA
d_call: NA
v_call: TRBV4-2

cdr3_nt: TGCGCCAGCAGCCCGCTGGTTTGGGAAGAGACCCAGTACTTC
cdr3_aa: CASSPLVWEETQYF
j_call: TRBJ2-5
clone_size: few
d_call: NA
v_call: TRBV5-1

cdr3_nt: TGTGCCAGCAGTTATGGAAGACTAGCAGATCAAGAGACCCAGTACTTC
cdr3_aa: CASSYGRLADQETQYF
j_call: TRBJ2-5
clone_size: NA
d_call: TRBD2
v_call: TRBV11-2

cdr3_nt: TGTGCCAGCAGTTCTTGGGGATCCGGGACTAGCGGGAGGGCTAAAGGGGCCAACGGCCTGACTTTC
cdr3_aa: CASSSWGSGTSGRAKGANGLTF
j_call: TRBJ2-6
clone_size: few
d_call: TRBD2
v_call: TRBV27

cdr3_nt: TGTGCCAGCAGCTTTAGGACAGGGGGCGCGAGCACAGATACGCAGTATTTT
cdr3_aa: CASSFRTGGASTDTQYF
j_call: TRBJ2-3
clone_size: few
d_call: TRBD1
v_call: TRBV7-6

cdr3_nt: TGTGCCAGCAGCCAAGAAAGAGGGAACACCGGGGAGCTGTTTTTC
cdr3_aa: CASSQERGNTGELFF
j_call: TRBJ2-2
clone_size: NA
d_call: NA
v_call: TRBV4-2

cdr3_nt: TGTGCCAGCAGATCTAGCGGGAGCGATTACAATGGGCAGTTCTTC
cdr3_aa: CASRSSGSDYNGQFF
j_call: TRBJ2-1
clone_size: few
d_call: TRBD2
v_call: TRBV12-3/TRBV12-4

cdr3_nt: TGCAGCGTCGCCGGACAGGGTGGAAACACCATATATTTT
cdr3_aa: CSVAGQGGNTIYF
j_call: TRBJ1-3
clone_size: NA
d_call: TRBD1
v_call: TRBV29-1

cdr3_nt: TGTGCCAGCAGCTCCTCGGGACTAGCGGCCTATGAGCAGTACTTC
cdr3_aa: CASSSSGLAAYEQYF
j_call: TRBJ2-7
clone_size: NA
d_call: TRBD2
v_call: TRBV7-2

cdr3_nt: TGTGCCAGCAGCTTACGGAAGAAACCCGGGACAGGGTCAATGAACACCATATATTTT
cdr3_aa: CASSLRKKPGTGSMNTIYF
j_call: TRBJ1-3
clone_size: NA
d_call: TRBD1
v_call: TRBV11-1

cdr3_nt: TGTGCCAGCAGGAGACAAGCGAACACCGGGGAGCTGTTTTTT
cdr3_aa: CASRRQANTGELFF
j_call: TRBJ2-2
clone_size: NA
d_call: NA
v_call: TRBV5-6

cdr3_nt: TGTGCCAGCAGTCCCCCATGGACAGGGGGTGGGCAGCCCCAGCATTTT
cdr3_aa: CASSPPWTGGGQPQHF
j_call: TRBJ1-5
clone_size: few
d_call: TRBD1
v_call: TRBV12-3/TRBV12-4

cdr3_nt: TGTGCCAGCTTCGTCACAGGGAACACTGAAGCTTTCTTT
cdr3_aa: CASFVTGNTEAFF
j_call: TRBJ1-1
clone_size: NA
d_call: NA
v_call: TRBV6-1

cdr3_nt: TGTGCCAGCCTAGCGGGGGTTTACGAGCAGTACTTC
cdr3_aa: CASLAGVYEQYF
j_call: TRBJ2-7
clone_size: few
d_call: TRBD2
v_call: TRBV2

cdr3_nt: TGTGCCAGCAGCCACGGGTACGCAGATACGCAGTATTTT
cdr3_aa: CASSHGYADTQYF
j_call: TRBJ2-3
clone_size: NA
d_call: NA
v_call: TRBV6-1

cdr3_nt: TGTGCCAGTAATTTCGGCTTGACCTACGAGCAGTACTTC
cdr3_aa: CASNFGLTYEQYF
j_call: TRBJ2-7
clone_size: NA
d_call: NA
v_call: TRBV19

cdr3_nt: TGTGCCAGCACCCAACAGGGTAGCAATCAGCCCCAGCATTTT
cdr3_aa: CASTQQGSNQPQHF
j_call: TRBJ1-5
clone_size: NA
d_call: NA
v_call: TRBV7-9

cdr3_nt: TGTGCCACCACCAAATGGGGGACCCACACCGGGGAGCTGTTTTTT
cdr3_aa: CATTKWGTHTGELFF
j_call: TRBJ2-2
clone_size: NA
d_call: NA
v_call: TRBV24-1

cdr3_nt: TGTGCCAGCAACCAAGATGCTAGCGGGGGAGTGCCGCAGTATTTT
cdr3_aa: CASNQDASGGVPQYF
j_call: TRBJ2-3
clone_size: few
d_call: TRBD2
v_call: TRBV6-2/TRBV6-3

cdr3_nt: TGCGCCAGCAGCTTGGCCCCAGGGGGCTTCTATGGCTACACCTTC
cdr3_aa: CASSLAPGGFYGYTF
j_call: TRBJ1-2
clone_size: NA
d_call: TRBD1
v_call: TRBV5-1